These 3 T cell receptor beta chains share one sample of origin, sequenced in a study of immune evolution from preneoplasia to lung adenocarcinoma. The assay was immunoSEQ multiplex PCR, and TCRdb's table has in-frame clones only and misses some. The profile shows approximately 830 clones, more than 75% of them singletons. The sequencing input was FFPE tissue from an adenomatous hyperplasia lung lesion. Subset defined: atypical adenomatous hyperplasia (AAH), lung preneoplasia. Receptor source: a person aged 55-85 years with lung adenocarcinoma.

This chain connects TRBV11-2 to TRBJ1-3; D unresolved. Per the germline V gene, CDR1 is SGHAT and CDR2 is FQNNGV. V was trimmed by 1 base and J by 0 bases, leaving 7 bases between them. The CDR3 sequence is 15 residues long. The CDR3 here is CASSLGGYSGNTIYF. The CDR3 DNA follows: TGTGCCAGCAGCTTAGGGGGATACTCTGGAAACACCATATATTTT. The full variable domain, its missing parts supplied by reference TRBV11-2 and TRBJ1-3, is EAGVAQSPRYKIIEKRQSVAFWCNPISGHATLYWYQQILGQGPKLLIQFQNNGVVDDSQLPKDRFSAERLKGVDSTLKIQPAKLEDSAVYLCASSLGGYSGNTIYFGEGSWLTVV.

V and J are TRBV5-1 and TRBJ1-1, with a tentative D call TRBD1 (6 bases). This CDR3 is built from 12 residues. Trimming stripped 3 bases from V and 5 bases from J, with 8 bases between. CDR1 SGHRS and CDR2 YFSETQ come from the germline V gene. The CDR3 spells CASSYDRTEAFF. In DNA, the CDR3 is TGCGCCAGCAGCTACGACAGGACTGAAGCTTTCTTT.

There are a few counts of this clone. The same CDR3 is also encoded by other DNA sequences in this sample. V usage is TRBV28 and J usage is TRBJ2-7; possibly TRBD2 for D (5 bases). The CDR3 sequence is 14 residues long. Germline V gives CDR1 MDHEN, CDR2 SYDVKM. The V gene lost 5 bases and the J gene lost 4 bases, with 15 bases spanning the gap. The CDR3 nucleotides are TGTGCCAGCAGTGCCTCGGGGTCAATATACGAGCAGTACTTC. It yields the protein CASSASGSIYEQYF.